This is a list of T cell receptor beta chains from one sample in a study of T cell responses to AZD1222 COVID-19 vaccine. TCRdb's copy holds only in-frame clones and misses some; the assay was immunoSEQ multiplex PCR. The repertoire holds some 66,000 clones, with less than 90% as singletons. Specimen: peripheral blood, collected on day 0 of AZD1222 vaccination. These receptors all stem from an adult in good health. Each CDR3 is given with its conserved first and last residue. A D gene is named only where the DNA matches it firmly. Size is omitted from some rows. Given values are once, few, many or a class for expanded clones.

.	TRBV4-2	TRBJ2-1	.	CASSQDSGPANNEQFF	TGTGCCAGCAGCCAAGATTCCGGGCCAGCAAACAATGAGCAGTTCTTC
.	TRBV21-1	TRBJ1-4	.	CASSRSGTVQKLFF	TGTGCCAGCAGCAGAAGTGGGACAGTTCAAAAACTGTTTTTT
TRBD1	TRBV4-3	TRBJ2-7	.	CASSQDGGTGPFSYEQYF	TGCGCCAGCAGCCAAGACGGAGGGACAGGCCCCTTTTCCTACGAGCAGTACTTC
.	TRBV14	TRBJ2-7	.	CASSQVPLEQYF	TGTGCCAGCAGCCAAGTACCTCTCGAGCAGTACTTC
TRBD1	TRBV5-1	TRBJ2-5	.	CASSLYRDRGGETQYF	TGCGCCAGCAGCCTATACCGGGACAGGGGTGGGGAGACCCAGTACTTC
.	TRBV19	TRBJ1-5	.	CASGGQGYQPQHF	TGTGCCAGTGGAGGGCAGGGCTACCAGCCCCAGCATTTT
TRBD2	TRBV5-4	TRBJ2-7	.	CASSLEPHGRVGAYEQYF	TGTGCCAGCAGCTTGGAACCCCATGGGAGGGTAGGCGCCTACGAGCAGTACTTC
.	TRBV19	TRBJ1-1	once	CASLPAVNTEAFF	TGTGCCAGTTTACCGGCGGTGAACACTGAAGCTTTCTTT
.	TRBV28	TRBJ1-4	.	CASSRGRDEKLFF	TGTGCCAGCAGCCGGGGCAGAGACGAAAAACTGTTTTTT
.	TRBV30	TRBJ1-2	.	CAWGTGRAGYTF	TGTGCCTGGGGCACAGGGAGGGCGGGCTACACCTTC
TRBD1	TRBV6-6	TRBJ2-7	.	CASRAGQGLYEQYF	TGTGCCAGCAGAGCCGGACAGGGCCTCTACGAGCAGTACTTC
.	TRBV6-4	TRBJ2-3	.	CASSDGTADTQYF	TGTGCCAGCAGTGACGGGACCGCAGATACGCAGTATTTT
.	TRBV9	TRBJ2-3	.	CASSVERDTQYF	TGTGCCAGCAGCGTAGAAAGGGATACGCAGTATTTT
.	TRBV5-1	TRBJ2-1	once	CASTAAGGYNEQFF	TGCGCCAGTACTGCCGCGGGCGGGTACAATGAGCAGTTCTTC
.	TRBV19	TRBJ2-7	.	CASSLSGTSTEQYF	TGTGCCAGTAGTCTCTCCGGGACATCTACAGAGCAGTACTTC
.	TRBV7-2	TRBJ2-5	.	CASSSYGETQYF	TGTGCCAGCAGCTCCTATGGGGAGACCCAGTACTTC
.	TRBV7-2	TRBJ1-2	.	CASSLGQGPYGYTF	TGTGCCAGCAGCTTAGGGCAGGGACCCTATGGCTACACCTTC
.	TRBV18	TRBJ1-4	.	CASSPVGAIEEKLFF	TGTGCCAGCTCTCCTGTGGGGGCAATAGAGGAAAAACTGTTTTTT
.	TRBV7-2	TRBJ2-7	.	CASSLADTGRLKQYF	TGTGCCAGCAGCTTAGCTGATACAGGACGACTGAAGCAGTACTTC
.	TRBV15	TRBJ2-7	.	CATQGLARPYEQYF	TGTGCCACTCAAGGACTGGCGCGACCCTACGAGCAGTACTTC
.	TRBV13	TRBJ2-7	.	CASSSQSGIRYEQYF	TGTGCCAGCAGCTCCCAGTCAGGTATTCGGTACGAGCAGTACTTC
.	TRBV11-3	TRBJ1-6	once	CASSTESSYNSPLHF	TGTGCCAGCAGTACGGAGAGCTCCTATAATTCACCCCTCCACTTT
TRBD2	TRBV27	TRBJ2-1	.	CASRPLAGVYNEQFF	TGTGCCAGCCGCCCACTAGCGGGAGTTTACAATGAGCAGTTCTTC
.	TRBV7-2	TRBJ1-1	.	CASSLGGRRNTEAFF	TGTGCCAGCAGCTTAGGGGGACGGCGCAACACTGAAGCTTTCTTT
TRBD2	TRBV15	TRBJ2-1	.	CATSRDLAETSGGSEQFF	TGTGCCACCAGCAGAGATTTAGCGGAGACTAGCGGGGGTTCTGAGCAGTTCTTC
.	TRBV5-6	TRBJ2-7	.	CASSLGQGSYEQYF	TGTGCCAGCAGCTTAGGTCAGGGTTCCTACGAGCAGTACTTC
.	TRBV5-6	TRBJ2-3	.	CASSLAGISTDTQYF	TGTGCCAGCAGCTTGGCAGGGATTAGCACAGATACGCAGTATTTT
TRBD2	TRBV28	TRBJ2-2	many	CASSFPSGRNTGELFF	TGTGCCAGCAGTTTTCCTAGCGGGAGGAACACCGGGGAGCTGTTTTTT
TRBD1	TRBV19	TRBJ1-1	.	CASSTAGTGLEAFF	TGTGCCAGTAGTACTGCCGGGACAGGCCTTGAAGCTTTCTTT
.	TRBV5-8	TRBJ1-4	.	CASSPGGGRATNEKLFF	TGTGCCAGCAGCCCCGGGGGGGGTCGGGCAACTAATGAAAAACTGTTTTTT
.	TRBV24-1	TRBJ1-5	.	CATSDGNQPQHF	TGTGCCACCAGTGACGGAAATCAGCCCCAGCATTTT
.	TRBV30	TRBJ2-7	.	CAWSALIRGGEQYF	TGTGCCTGGAGTGCCCTGATCAGGGGTGGCGAGCAGTACTTC
TRBD1	TRBV24-1	TRBJ1-5	.	CATSDPVGDRATHLYSNQPQHF	TGTGCCACCAGTGATCCCGTAGGGGACAGGGCTACCCACTTGTATAGCAATCAGCCCCAGCATTTT
.	TRBV20-1	TRBJ2-1	once	CSVTGTEQFF	TGCAGTGTAACGGGTACCGAGCAGTTCTTC
.	TRBV6-1	TRBJ1-2	.	CASSEAVRQLWTGYTF	TGTGCCAGCAGTGAAGCCGTACGGCAGCTATGGACGGGCTACACCTTC
.	TRBV7-2	TRBJ1-1	.	CASSLRGVLNTEAFF	TGTGCCAGCAGCCTCCGGGGGGTTTTGAACACTGAAGCTTTCTTT
.	TRBV30	TRBJ2-1	.	CAWSPSPVLQGLFF	TGTGCCTGGAGTCCCTCCCCCGTGTTACAGGGTCTGTTCTTC
.	TRBV27	TRBJ2-3	.	CASSLKSPATDTQYF	TGTGCCAGCAGTTTGAAATCTCCAGCCACAGATACGCAGTATTTT
.	TRBV29-1	TRBJ2-3	.	CSAHSQSTDTQYF	TGCAGCGCCCATAGTCAGAGCACAGATACGCAGTATTTT
TRBD1	TRBV5-1	TRBJ2-6	once	CASTPGQGISGANVLTF	TGCGCCAGCACACCGGGACAGGGGATCTCTGGGGCCAACGTCCTGACTTTC
.	TRBV11-3	TRBJ2-7	.	CASSLVSSSYEQYF	TGTGCCAGCAGCTTAGTTTCCAGCTCCTACGAGCAGTACTTC